Each of the 16 T cell receptor beta chains below was sequenced from the same sample in a study of T cell changes during pregnancy in multiple sclerosis. Sequencing used immunoSEQ multiplex PCR; TCRdb keeps in-frame clones, though not all of them. The sample holds under 80,000 clones, 88% seen once. The sequencing used peripheral blood, collected in the first trimester of pregnancy. Receptors originate from a female donor with multiple sclerosis, enrolled in a pregnancy study.

About this clone: Mismatch with germline at one junction end may stem from a read error. The chain combines TRBV2 with TRBJ2-1, with D perhaps TRBD1 (6 bases). There are 15 residues in the CDR3. Germline V lookup: CDR1 SNHLY, CDR2 FYNNEI. The CDR3 DNA sequence: TGTGCCACCAGTCGTACAGGGAACACCTACAATGAGCAGTTCTTC. Residues: CATSRTGNTYNEQFF. The full variable domain, in which reference TRBV2 and TRBJ2-1 provide the parts outside the CDR3, is EPEVTQTPSHQVTQMGQEVILRCVPISNHLYFYWYRQILGQKVEFLVSFYNNEISEKSEIFDDQFSVERPDGSNFTLKIRSTKLEDSAMYFCATSRTGNTYNEQFFGPGTRLTVL.

V gene TRBV11-3 combines with J gene TRBJ2-3; 7 bases line up with TRBD1. After removal of 8 bases from V and 2 bases from J, the junction contained 7 bases not matched to a gene. The V gene's germline CDR1 is SGHNT and CDR2 YENEEA. The CDR3 loop spans 14 amino acids. In DNA form, the CDR3 reads TGTGCCAGCGCCGGGACAGACAACACAGATACGCAGTATTTT. Translation: CASAGTDNTDTQYF.

The chain joins TRBV20-1 to TRBJ2-7; perhaps TRBD2 as D (7 bases). This CDR3 contains 11 residues. Germline V lookup: CDR1 DFQATT, CDR2 SNEGSKA (reference sequence). V lost 3 bases, J lost 6 bases, and 9 bases lay in between. The CDR3 nucleotides read TGCAGTGCTAGTAGGGGGGGCGAGCAGTACTTC. As protein: CSASRGGEQYF.

The chain joins TRBV5-6 to TRBJ2-2, with D uncertain. Germline CDR1 reads SGHDT; CDR2 reads YYEEEE. CDR3 size: 15 residues. V dropped 1 base and J dropped 1 base, with 8 bases sitting between them. In nucleotides, the CDR3 is TGTGCCAGCAGCTTGCAAGCTTTGAACACCGGGGAGCTGTTTTTT. It is translated as CASSLQALNTGELFF.

The chain recombines TRBV5-6 with TRBJ2-2; D is perhaps TRBD1 (6 bases). The CDR3 totals 14 residues. Trimming left V 0 bases short and J 5 bases short, with 8 bases between. Germline values: CDR1 SGHDT, CDR2 YYEEEE. In nucleotides, the CDR3 is TGTGCCAGCAGCTTGGGGACAGCGACCGGGGAGCTGTTTTTT. Its translation is CASSLGTATGELFF. Together with reference TRBV5-6 and TRBJ2-2, the CDR3 gives the full variable domain: DAGVTQSPTHLIKTRGQQVTLRCSPKSGHDTVSWYQQALGQGPQFIFQYYEEEERQRGNFPDRFSGHQFPNYSSELNVNALLLGDSALYLCASSLGTATGELFFGEGSRLTVL.

This chain uses TRBV11-2 with TRBJ1-3; 8 bases are a match to TRBD1. Trimming removed 5 bases from V and 2 bases from J; junction bases left unmatched: 2. CDR1 is SGHAT, CDR2 FQNNGV, per germline. The CDR3 has 14 residues. CDR3 sequence (DNA): TGTGCCAGCAGCCCACAGGGGGCTGGAAACACCATATATTTT. Translating it yields CASSPQGAGNTIYF.

The V and J genes are TRBV10-3 and TRBJ1-3; 7 bases are a match to TRBD1. After removal of 8 bases from V and 1 base from J, the junction contained 8 bases not matched to a gene. This CDR3 comprises 15 residues. Germline V gene data show CDR1 as ENHRY and CDR2 as SYGVKD. The CDR3 region has the DNA TGTGCCATCGCCCAGACAGGGAGATCTGGAAACACCATATATTTT. It yields the protein CAIAQTGRSGNTIYF.

The J gene is TRBJ2-7, the V gene TRBV6-5, with 8 bases that match TRBD1. V shed 0 bases and J 6 bases; nucleotides not matched to a gene: 4. Per the germline V gene, CDR1 is MNHEY and CDR2 is SVGAGI. The CDR3 loop spans 14 amino acids. The CDR3 protein is CASSYSRTGLEQYF. CDR3 bases: TGTGCCAGCAGTTACTCGAGGACAGGGCTCGAGCAGTACTTC.

This clone qualifies as medium-sized. V gene TRBV30 combines with J gene TRBJ1-1, with 7 bases aligning to TRBD1. Per the germline V gene, CDR1 is GTSNPN and CDR2 is SVGIG (reference sequence). V lost 3 bases and J lost 4; bases outside the gene matches: 14. This CDR3 is 16 amino acids long. CDR3 nucleotides: TGTGCCTGGAGGGACTTCTTGACAGGGACGGGCACTGAAGCTTTCTTT. Translated: CAWRDFLTGTGTEAFF.

The chain employs TRBV4-3 and TRBJ1-2; no clear D gene. Trimming removed 0 bases at V and 8 bases at J, with 16 bases between. The CDR3 loop spans 15 amino acids. CDR1 is LGHNA, CDR2 YSLEER, per germline. CDR3 in amino acids: CASSQELTPSRGYTF. CDR3 in DNA: TGCGCCAGCAGCCAAGAATTGACTCCAAGTAGGGGCTACACCTTC.

At least ten counts were recorded for this clone. The V call is TRBV4-2, the J call TRBJ1-5; D may be TRBD1 (5 bases). V shed 4 bases and J shed 6 bases, with 13 bases lying between them. CDR1 is LGHNA and CDR2 is YNFKEQ in the germline V gene. The CDR3 spans 14 residues. CDR3 sequence (DNA): TGTGCCAGCAGCCCGTTATCCGGGGGTCAGCCCCAGCATTTT. Its translation is CASSPLSGGQPQHF.

This clone was found once. The rearrangement uses TRBV6-1 and TRBJ2-5; D call uncertain. V dropped 4 bases and J dropped 3 bases, with 9 bases sitting between them. Germline V gives CDR1 MNHNS, CDR2 SASEGT. The CDR3 contains 13 residues. This CDR3 is CASSVLLEETQYF. The CDR3 DNA reads as TGTGCCAGCAGTGTACTATTAGAAGAGACCCAGTACTTC.

The chain is built from TRBV5-1 and TRBJ2-5; D uncertain. The CDR3 is made up of 14 amino acids. Germline V gene data show CDR1 as SGHRS and CDR2 as YFSETQ. V lost 4 bases and J 3 bases, leaving 13 bases between the germline ends. The CDR3 protein is CASSAYIREETQYF. CDR3 bases: TGCGCCAGCAGCGCTTACATACGGGAAGAGACCCAGTACTTC.

The chain recombines TRBV19 with TRBJ1-1; possible D gene TRBD1, 5 bases. The CDR3 sequence is 15 residues long. CDR1 and CDR2 (germline): LNHDA, SQIVND (reference sequence). Trimming took off 6 bases at V and 1 base at J, with 15 bases between the two ends. Here the CDR3 reads CASSTYRGGNTEAFF. Written as DNA, the CDR3 is TGTGCCAGTAGCACCTATAGGGGTGGGAACACTGAAGCTTTCTTT.

The chain joins TRBV6-1 to TRBJ2-3; the match to TRBD1 covers 8 bases. This CDR3 comprises 14 residues. Germline V gives CDR1 MNHNS, CDR2 SASEGT. V lost 6 bases to trimming and J lost 0 bases; unmatched junction nucleotides: 2. CDR3 sequence reads: CASRGTGSTDTQYF. The CDR3 nucleotides are TGTGCCAGCAGGGGGACAGGTAGCACAGATACGCAGTATTTT.

This clone showed up just once. J is TRBJ1-2 and V is TRBV19, with 8 bases fitting TRBD1. The V gene end was trimmed by 3 bases and the J gene end by 7 bases; junction bases not matched to a gene: 7. The germline gives CDR1 LNHDA, CDR2 SQIVND (reference sequence). The CDR3 extends over 14 amino acids. The CDR3 reads CASSIRQGARGYTF. The DNA of the CDR3 is TGTGCCAGTAGTATCCGGCAGGGGGCGCGTGGCTACACCTTC.